The entry below describes one TCR beta chain. This sample was taken from a study of OX40 agonist ivuxolimab in advanced cancers. Overall study: Every 2 weeks, ivuxolimab was infused into the patients intravenously at between 0.01 and 10 mg/kg. Hepatocellular carcinoma, melanoma, renal cell or head and neck cancer occurred in dose-escalation patients. Prior anti-PD-1, anti-PD-L1 or anti-CTLA-4 therapy was allowed; approximately 40% had some.

Germline assignment: CDR1 KGHSH and CDR2 LQKENI. The CDR3 spans 16 residues. The V and J ends lost 5 bases and 4 bases respectively, with 18 bases between them. Assay: immunoSEQ multiplex PCR; the TCRdb copy retains only in-frame clones and omits some. The profile shows fewer than 30,000 clones, around four fifths of them singletons. The timepoints at which blood was sampled were baseline, cycle 4 day 1, and cycle 7 day 1. The starting material was CD4+ or CD8+ T cells sorted from blood, obtained in a trial of the OX40 agonist ivuxolimab. This TCR was sampled from an adult with an advanced solid tumor such as melanoma, head and neck, liver or kidney cancer. The V gene is TRBV18, the J gene TRBJ1-5; D may be TRBD1 (5 bases). The CDR3 reads CASSTGTEVKNQPQHF. DNA of the CDR3: TGTGCCAGCTCAACTGGGACGGAGGTAAAGAATCAGCCCCAGCATTTT.